The TCR beta chain under discussion was sequenced for a study of cytomegalovirus exposure and HLA in healthy donors. Study-wide results and limits: The CMV antigen specificity of a few CMV-associated chains was confirmed through in vitro analysis. A later analysis reported that several of the most significant clusters appeared to be linked to common viral pathogens, among them Epstein-Barr virus.

The PCR ran on 60 Vbeta and 13 Jbeta primers. Libraries were prepared by immunoSEQ multiplex PCR; TCRdb keeps only in-frame clonotypes and omits some of them. The sample lists approximately 71,000 clones; 55% to 75% were seen once. CDR1 and CDR2 (germline): SGHNT, YENEEA. The CDR3 has 14 amino acids. The V and J ends lost 5 bases and 3 bases, in that order; junction bases with no gene match: 7. As concerns this clone: Its antigen is currently unknown.

The chain uses TRBV11-3 and TRBJ2-7, with 7 nucleotides matching TRBD1. The specimen sequenced was PBMCs. This clonotype was obtained from a middle-aged woman in good health and CMV-seropositive. CDR3 residues: CASSTRDSLYEQYF. The CDR3 nucleotides read TGTGCCAGCAGCACCCGGGACAGCCTCTACGAGCAGTACTTC.